This T cell receptor beta chain was profiled in a study of blood T cell repertoires in COVID-19 (dated by TCRdb to 2020 to 2021). For context, the study as a whole: Samples covering the acute and convalescent phases of COVID-19 were provided by collaborators in the United States, Italy and Spain. The material from the prospective study consisted of cDNA or gDNA derived from T cells, B-cell-depleted T cells, or PBMCs. Deeply sampled blood TCRbeta repertoires from subjects exposed to, actively infected with, or recovered from COVID-19 were included in the dataset. The samples were drawn from the first 160 participants of the ongoing ImmuneRACE study and from 1,254 subjects provided by 6 global collaborators. A de-identified subject ID, COVID-19 status, age in years and sex were almost always included in the sample metadata. The repertoires were released in a freely available public database intended as a resource for research on the immune response to SARS-CoV-2. Where available, HLA class I and class II types were taken from metadata supplied by the sample provider and were not determined by assay-based typing.

Points on this clone: There is no known antigen for this receptor. One base away there is no much larger clone; base qualities are not given.

The immunoSEQ Assay, a bias-controlled multiplex PCR, was used to amplify TCRbeta CDR3 regions from genomic DNA. Per the original workflow: The number of nucleated cells in each sample was estimated from the amplification of reference gene primers within the assay. To quantify the absolute abundance of each unique TCRbeta CDR3 rearrangement, sequence reads were collapsed and filtered. For each sample, productive Simpson clonality was calculated by taking the square root of Simpson's diversity index across productive rearrangements. TCRdb holds this immuneACCESS table with in-frame rearrangements only. Some clones are missing; in checked studies, unresolved V genes explain under half, and the rest has no known cause. The D gene and trimming were derived from the DNA, and the V and J assignments and clone size from that table. Here the sample has some 120,000 clones; 70% to 90% occur a single time. About 1.3% of the sample belongs to the ten largest clones.

Whole blood was collected in K2EDTA tubes by collaborating institutions according to the institutions' own protocols. Collaborator samples were shipped for TCRbeta analysis as frozen whole blood, isolated PBMCs, or DNA extracted from either sample type. Findings and caveats that apply to the study as a whole: The quantity of clinical and demographic metadata differed by source and by participant and was supplied without curation.

The CDR3 covers 14 residues, taking in both the cysteine and the phenylalanine. Left in the record is the CDR3 DNA by itself, 42 bases read in frame from the first base. Trimmed from V: 7 bases; trimmed from J: 4 bases; junction bases lacking a gene match: 8. The germline V gene gives CDR1 as MNHEY and CDR2 as SVGAGI. Material: peripheral blood. The sequence was obtained from a man between 35 and 55 years old with acute or convalescent COVID-19. The chain links TRBV6-5 with TRBJ2-5, with 8 bases matching TRBD1. CDR3 sequence: CASKPQGAAETQYF. The DNA sequence is as follows: TGTGCCAGCAAGCCCCAGGGGGCGGCAGAGACCCAGTACTTC.